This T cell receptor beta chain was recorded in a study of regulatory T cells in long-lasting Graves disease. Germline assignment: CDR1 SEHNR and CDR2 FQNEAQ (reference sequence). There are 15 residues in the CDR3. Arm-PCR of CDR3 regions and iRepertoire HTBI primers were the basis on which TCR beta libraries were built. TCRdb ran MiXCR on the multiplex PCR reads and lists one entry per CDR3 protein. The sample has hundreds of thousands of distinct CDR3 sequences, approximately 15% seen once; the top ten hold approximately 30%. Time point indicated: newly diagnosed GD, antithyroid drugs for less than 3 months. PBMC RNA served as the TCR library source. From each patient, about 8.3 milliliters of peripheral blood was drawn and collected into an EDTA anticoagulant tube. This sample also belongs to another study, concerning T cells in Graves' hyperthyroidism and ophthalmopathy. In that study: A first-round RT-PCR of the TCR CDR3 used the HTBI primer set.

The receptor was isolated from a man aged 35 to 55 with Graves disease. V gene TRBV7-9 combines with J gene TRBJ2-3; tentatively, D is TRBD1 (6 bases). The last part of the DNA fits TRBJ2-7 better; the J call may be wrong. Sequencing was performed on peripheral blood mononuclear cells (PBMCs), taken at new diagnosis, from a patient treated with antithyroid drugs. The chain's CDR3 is CASSLGRTAGNEQYF. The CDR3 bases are TGTGCCAGCAGCTTAGGGAGGACAGCAGGGAACGAGCAGTACTTC.